Each of the 5 T cell receptor beta chains below was sequenced from the same sample in a study of blood T cell repertoires in COVID-19. Assay used: immunoSEQ multiplex PCR; TCRdb lists only in-frame clones, some missing. Of around 300,000 clones listed, around nine tenths were seen once; the top ten hold less than 2%. The sequenced sample was PBMCs or T cells enriched from blood (not recorded which). The receptors were gathered from a woman in her forties who had recovered from COVID-19.

This clone has only one observation. V and J are TRBV6-6 and TRBJ2-2, with a possible D match to TRBD2 (5 bases). This CDR3 region has 12 residues. The ends were cut back, 6 bases at V and 4 bases at J, with 6 bases in the middle. Looked up from germline, CDR1 is MNHNY and CDR2 is SVGAGI (reference sequence). CDR3 nucleotide sequence: TGTGCCAGCAGAGGAGGCACCGGGGAGCTGTTTTTT. Translation: CASRGGTGELFF.

This chain links TRBV7-3 with TRBJ2-5; 11 nucleotides agree with TRBD2. Losses at the gene ends were 6 bases for V and 5 bases for J; bases not matched to a gene: 17. This CDR3 region has 18 residues. Per germline, CDR1 SGHTA and CDR2 FQGTGA. This chain's CDR3 is CASRPKIGTSGLRETQYF. The CDR3 DNA is TGTGCCAGCAGGCCTAAAATCGGGACTAGCGGCTTACGGGAGACCCAGTACTTC.

The rearrangement joins TRBV5-4 to TRBJ1-2; 8 bases fit TRBD1. Germline V lookup: CDR1 SGHNT, CDR2 YYREEE (reference sequence). This CDR3 is 15 amino acids long. Unmatched junction bases numbered 11, after V lost 4 bases and J lost 6 bases. The CDR3 here is CASSHTPGQDDGYTF. The CDR3 nucleotides read TGTGCCAGCAGCCACACCCCGGGACAGGATGATGGCTACACCTTC.

The CDR3 is CAWSVRAGTTWNEQFF. CDR3 nucleotides: TGTGCCTGGAGTGTCCGAGCTGGGACTACTTGGAATGAGCAGTTCTTC. The gene calls are TRBV30 and TRBJ2-1, with 7 positions matching TRBD2. The CDR3 runs 16 residues. The ends lost 0 bases at V and 7 bases at J; junction bases unmatched: 12. Germline CDR1 reads GTSNPN; CDR2 reads SVGIG (reference sequence).

The chain carries TRBV2 and TRBJ2-5, with 7 bases lining up with TRBD2. The CDR3 is 14 residues long. V was pared by 4 bases and J by 3 bases, with 5 bases of the junction left unmatched. Germline values: CDR1 SNHLY, CDR2 FYNNEI. This chain's CDR3 is CASSGRDYEETQYF. The CDR3 coding sequence is TGTGCCAGCAGTGGCCGGGACTACGAAGAGACCCAGTACTTC.